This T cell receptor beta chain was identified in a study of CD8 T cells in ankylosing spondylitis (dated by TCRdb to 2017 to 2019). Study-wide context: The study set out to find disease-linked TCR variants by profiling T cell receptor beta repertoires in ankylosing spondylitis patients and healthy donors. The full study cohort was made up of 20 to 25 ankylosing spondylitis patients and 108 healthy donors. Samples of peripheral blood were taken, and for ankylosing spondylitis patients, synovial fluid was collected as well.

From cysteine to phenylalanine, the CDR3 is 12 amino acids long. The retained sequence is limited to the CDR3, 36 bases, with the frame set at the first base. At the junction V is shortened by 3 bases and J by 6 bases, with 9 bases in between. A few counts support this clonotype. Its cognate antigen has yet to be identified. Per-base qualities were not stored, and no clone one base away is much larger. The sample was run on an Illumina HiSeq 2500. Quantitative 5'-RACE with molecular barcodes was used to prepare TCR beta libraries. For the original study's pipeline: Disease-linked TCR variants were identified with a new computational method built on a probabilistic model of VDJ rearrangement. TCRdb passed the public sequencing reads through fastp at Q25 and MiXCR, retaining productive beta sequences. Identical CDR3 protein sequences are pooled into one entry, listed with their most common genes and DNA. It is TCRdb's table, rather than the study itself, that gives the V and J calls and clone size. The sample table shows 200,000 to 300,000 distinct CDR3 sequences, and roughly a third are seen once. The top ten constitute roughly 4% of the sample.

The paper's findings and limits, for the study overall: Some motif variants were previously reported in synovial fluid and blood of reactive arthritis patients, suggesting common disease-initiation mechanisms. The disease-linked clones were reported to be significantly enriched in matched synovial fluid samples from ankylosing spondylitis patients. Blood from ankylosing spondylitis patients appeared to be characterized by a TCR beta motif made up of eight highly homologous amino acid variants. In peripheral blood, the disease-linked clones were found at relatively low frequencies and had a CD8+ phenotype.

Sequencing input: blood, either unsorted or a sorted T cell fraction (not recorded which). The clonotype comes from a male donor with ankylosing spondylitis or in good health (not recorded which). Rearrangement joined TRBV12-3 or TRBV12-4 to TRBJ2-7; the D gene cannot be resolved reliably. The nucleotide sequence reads TGTGCCAGCAGTTTTGGTAGCTCCGAGCAGTACTTC. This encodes CASSFGSSEQYF.